This T cell receptor beta chain was sequenced for a study of CD8 T cells in Susac syndrome. Random hexamers were used to reverse transcribe an amount of roughly 0.5 to 1 ug RNA. The immunoSEQ assay covered 54 Vbeta and 13 Jbeta segments for CDR3. TCRdb used MiXCR to reprocess the immunoSEQ multiplex PCR reads, holding one entry per CDR3 protein. This table has around 170,000 distinct CDR3 sequences, 92% appearing once. The CD8+ and CD4+ T cells were isolated magnetically using a negative isolation approach, whereas the TEMRA cells were enriched by FACS. The CDR3 extends over 15 amino acids. CDR1 and CDR2 from the germline V gene are SGHTA and FQGNSA. V gave up 2 bases and J gave up 5 bases, with 12 bases separating them.

The receptor was derived from a human donor in good health. The rearrangement joins TRBV7-2 to TRBJ2-2, with a possible D match to TRBD2 (6 bases). Sample: CD4+ T cells from PBMCs. The CDR3: CASSLFGGSTGELFF. CDR3 in DNA: TGTGCCAGCAGCTTATTCGGGGGTAGTACCGGGGAGCTGTTTTTT.